This TCR beta chain was observed in a study of CD8+ T cells in alopecia areata (dated by TCRdb to 2017 to 2018). Regarding the study in general: Treated patients were enrolled in an open-label pilot trial of oral tofacitinib at 5 to 10 mg twice daily for moderate-to-severe alopecia areata. On the human side, TCRbeta sequencing was run on scalp tissue and on sorted CD4+ and CD8+ peripheral blood T cells from healthy controls and from alopecia areata patients with either patchy or totalis/universalis disease. High-throughput TCRbeta sequencing was used to examine T cell clonal expansion in alopecia areata in both the C3H/HeJ mouse model and human patients. Patients received tofacitinib for 6 to 18 months and were then followed off drug for 6 months to check for delayed response and recurrence. RNA was extracted with the PAXgene miRNA kit for fixed scalp, the miRNeasy kit for PBMCs, and the RNeasy kit for mouse skin. immunoSEQ multiplex PCR using 35 Vbeta forward primers and 13 Jbeta reverse primers was used to amplify TCRbeta CDR3 regions. Scalp clonality was compared across normal scalp (n=4), patchy alopecia areata scalp (n=8), and alopecia totalis/universalis scalp (n=8). Patients on tofacitinib were biopsied at baseline and after 4 and 24 weeks of treatment, and several of the patients also had a later scalp biopsy. Paper-wide results and their limitations: Unlike mouse skin, which is dominated by gammadelta T cells, normal human skin has resident alphabeta T cells that are also sequenced, and this complicates analysis of the scalp TCR repertoire. Compared with mice, TCR sequences shared between patients were less clear, possibly partly because of HLA diversity across the patient population. Compared with normal scalp, lesional scalp, particularly in alopecia totalis/universalis, had higher clonality and more expanded CD8+ clones, which suggests antigenic drive.

The CDR3 runs 21 amino acids, cysteine and phenylalanine included. CDR3 DNA only is kept here, 63 bases in frame from base 1. Reading the germline V gene (reference sequence) gives CDR1 GTSNPN and CDR2 SVGIG. V is cut back by 0 bases and J by 13 bases, with 29 bases in the junction unmatched. Sample time point, as interpreted from the label and publication: baseline before oral tofacitinib. Lesional scalp punch biopsies and peripheral blood were collected from alopecia areata patients. PBMCs were isolated by density centrifugation and stained for CD3, CD4 and CD8, and CD4+ and CD8+ T cells were sorted on a FACSAria. As regards this clone: It lacks a known antigen. Base qualities were left out, and no much larger clone turns up one base away.

Preparation of the library involved the immunoSEQ multiplex PCR assay. To provide template for TCR sequencing, every sample had RNA extracted and reverse transcribed into cDNA. SuperScript III was used to make first-strand cDNA, primed with a 2:1 mix of oligo-dT and random hexamers. A synthetic immune receptor repertoire was used to assess amplification bias, and residual bias was removed computationally. The published analysis was carried out like this. Raw reads were preprocessed to remove errors, and CDR3 was defined according to IMGT conventions as the region from the conserved cysteine to phenylalanine. Clonality was computed by normalizing Shannon entropy by log2 of the number of productive unique TCRs and subtracting the result from 1. Scalp TCRbeta sequences were cross-referenced with sorted blood CD4 and CD8 repertoires so that the CD4 or CD8 identity of scalp clones could be inferred. Drawn from immuneACCESS, this table holds only the in-frame rearrangements with V and J called that TCRdb kept. Clones are partly lost; checked studies trace under half to an unresolved V gene and leave the rest unexplained. D and trimming were read from the DNA, whereas the V and J calls and clone size are those reported in that table. The sample data list 130,000 to 150,000 clones, and 40% to 55% of these were observed just once. In total, the top ten clones hold 0.95% to 1% of the sample.

Sequencing used CD4+ T cells sorted from blood, obtained at week 0. The clonotype comes from a human donor with alopecia areata. The receptor chain draws on TRBV30 and TRBJ2-4, with 11 central nucleotides matching TRBD2. The nucleotide sequence reads TGTGCCTGGAGTGTAGGCCTACTAGCGGGAGCTCCGGAAGACTCCTACAATGAGCAGTACTTC. It encodes CAWSVGLLAGAPEDSYNEQYF.